This T cell receptor (beta chain) was observed in a study of sequential checkpoint blockade in melanoma. The treatment denotes: randomized to nivolumab then ipilimumab (arm A) or the reverse (arm B). Assay used: immunoSEQ multiplex PCR; TCRdb lists only in-frame clones, some missing. The sample lists about 18,000 clones, 56% occurring once. This TCR was sampled from a human donor with melanoma. Sequencing was performed on CD8+ T cells sorted from blood (inferred from file names), taken from a patient given nivolumab and ipilimumab in sequence.

The CDR3 region is CASSLDRGYGYTF. CDR3 DNA: TGTGCCAGCAGTTTAGACAGGGGGTATGGCTACACCTTC. The J gene is TRBJ1-2, the V gene TRBV27, with 9 positions matching TRBD1. This CDR3 has 13 residues. CDR1 is MNHEY, CDR2 SMNVEV, per germline (reference sequence). With V trimmed by 2 bases and J by 5 bases, 0 bases remained unmatched.